These T cell receptor beta chains were read from a single sample in a study of cytomegalovirus exposure and HLA in healthy donors. The repertoire was sequenced with immunoSEQ multiplex PCR; TCRdb's copy has only in-frame clones and lacks some. Seen here are 100,000 to 150,000 clones, 75% to 85% observed once, and the top ten hold roughly 4%. Sequenced: PBMCs. The receptors were gathered from a woman aged 40-49 years in good health and CMV-seronegative. CDR3s include the opening cysteine and the closing phenylalanine or tryptophan. Fields, in order: clone size, J gene, D gene, V gene, CDR3 protein, CDR3 DNA. The D gene is left open where the match is weak. Clone size is given for some rows only: seen once, a few or many times, or a class if the clone is expanded.

-	TRBJ2-7	-	TRBV27	CATSRASASSYEQYF	TGTGCCACCAGCCGGGCTAGCGCTAGCTCCTACGAGCAGTACTTC
-	TRBJ1-2	TRBD1	TRBV29-1	CSVPTGANYGYTF	TGCAGCGTTCCAACAGGGGCTAACTATGGCTACACCTTC
-	TRBJ2-5	-	TRBV6-1	CASSTDRQETQYF	TGTGCCAGCAGTACTGACAGACAAGAGACCCAGTACTTC
-	TRBJ1-2	-	TRBV6-5	CASSYSGTPPGYTF	TGTGCCAGCAGTTACTCCGGGACACCGCCGGGCTACACCTTC
once	TRBJ2-1	TRBD1	TRBV25-1	CASSGQGPYNEQFF	TGTGCCAGCAGTGGACAGGGCCCCTACAATGAGCAGTTCTTC
-	TRBJ2-5	TRBD1	TRBV19	CASSIRTGRRETQYF	TGTGCCAGTAGTATCAGGACAGGGCGACGAGAGACCCAGTACTTC
-	TRBJ2-7	TRBD1	TRBV2	CASSGQGARDEQYF	TGTGCCAGCAGTGGTCAGGGGGCGCGGGACGAGCAGTACTTC
-	TRBJ2-5	TRBD2	TRBV7-2	CASSFQTSGETQYF	TGTGCCAGCAGCTTTCAGACTAGCGGGGAGACCCAGTACTTC
-	TRBJ2-2	TRBD1	TRBV11-2	CASSLDRTGVGLFF	TGTGCCAGCAGCTTAGATAGGACAGGGGTCGGGCTGTTTTTT
-	TRBJ2-7	-	TRBV5-5	CASSYGTREQYF	TGTGCCAGCAGCTACGGGACTCGCGAGCAGTACTTC
-	TRBJ2-1	-	TRBV9	CASSVGVSHEQFF	TGTGCCAGCAGCGTAGGTGTGAGCCATGAGCAGTTCTTC
-	TRBJ1-1	-	TRBV5-4	CASSVNRANTEAFF	TGTGCCAGCAGCGTCAACAGGGCCAACACTGAAGCTTTCTTT
-	TRBJ1-5	-	TRBV6-6	CASRPEQGWGNQPQHF	TGTGCCAGCAGACCCGAACAGGGTTGGGGCAATCAGCCCCAGCATTTT